The 30 T cell receptor beta chains in this list originate from one sample, sequenced in a study of shared clonotypes between healthy human individuals. The data were produced by immunoSEQ multiplex PCR, yet TCRdb's version contains in-frame clones alone and is incomplete. The sample records 800,000 or so clones, roughly 96% being singletons. CD45RO-negative CD8 cells positively selected for CCR7 made up the naive population, which excluded terminally differentiated effector memory CD45RA+ cells. The specimen sequenced was naive CD8+ T cells sorted from blood. The origin of the receptors is a man in his thirties or forties in good health.

The chain carries TRBV27 and TRBJ2-2; TRBD2 matches 12 bases. V gave up 9 bases and J gave up 5 bases; unmatched junction bases: 4. Germline CDR1 is MNHEY and CDR2 is SMNVEV (reference sequence). CDR3 length: 14 amino acids. The CDR3, as DNA: TGTGCCAGTACTCTAGCGGGAGGGACCGGGGAGCTGTTTTTT. Protein: CASTLAGGTGELFF.

In DNA form, the CDR3 reads TGTGCCAGCTCACCACCGAAGGGGACTGTACGGTTGATGAACACTGAAGCTTTCTTT. Residues: CASSPPKGTVRLMNTEAFF. The chain has TRBV18 and TRBJ1-1; tentatively, D is TRBD1 (5 bases). This CDR3 has 19 amino acids. CDR1 and CDR2 (germline): KGHSH, LQKENI. V dropped 0 bases and J dropped 0 bases, with 20 bases sitting between them.

The chain combines TRBV28 with TRBJ2-1, with D unclear. The CDR3 length is 14 residues. Germline CDR1 MDHEN, CDR2 SYDVKM. The germline V and J ends were trimmed by 7 bases and 8 bases, with 18 bases remaining between them. The CDR3 loop reads CASNSAQSDDEQFF. DNA of the CDR3: TGTGCCAGCAATTCGGCGCAGAGCGACGATGAGCAGTTCTTC.

The chain is built from TRBV7-9 and TRBJ2-7; perhaps TRBD1 as D (5 bases). Germline V gives CDR1 SEHNR, CDR2 FQNEAQ (reference sequence). Trimming left V 5 bases short and J 5 bases short, with 10 bases between. The CDR3 is made up of 12 amino acids. CDR3: CASSPGIHEQYF. In DNA, the CDR3 is TGTGCCAGCAGCCCAGGGATCCACGAGCAGTACTTC.

The V and J genes are TRBV7-6 and TRBJ2-7; TRBD1 agrees at 11 bases. Germline CDR1 reads SGHVS; CDR2 reads FNYEAQ. The junction had 2 bases not matched to a gene; V was cut back by 1 base and J by 3 bases. This CDR3 is built from 15 residues. The CDR3 DNA reads TGTGCCAGCAGCTTAGGGACAGGGGGCGGCTACGAGCAGTACTTC. This encodes CASSLGTGGGYEQYF. Based on the CDR3 plus reference TRBV7-6 and TRBJ2-7, the full variable domain is GAGVSQSPRYKVTKRGQDVALRCDPISGHVSLYWYRQALGQGPEFLTYFNYEAQQDKSGLPNDRFSAERPEGSISTLTIQRTEQRDSAMYRCASSLGTGGGYEQYFGPGTRLTVT.

The V and J genes are TRBV7-2 and TRBJ2-1; 8 nucleotides align to TRBD2. The CDR3 covers 16 residues. J was trimmed by 7 bases and V by 2 bases; bases with no gene match: 10. Germline CDR1 reads SGHTA; CDR2 reads FQGNSA. Here the CDR3 DNA reads TGTGCCAGCAGCTTACAGATAACGGGAGGGTATAATGAGCAGTTCTTC. Translated, it gives CASSLQITGGYNEQFF.

The V call is TRBV5-1, the J call TRBJ2-1; 10 nucleotides align to TRBD2. The CDR3 consists of 16 residues. With 0 bases clipped from V and 6 bases from J, the junction kept 6 bases outside the gene matches. Per the germline V gene, CDR1 is SGHRS and CDR2 is YFSETQ. The CDR3 sequence is CASSLEGTSVSNEQFF. In DNA form, the CDR3 reads TGCGCCAGCAGCTTGGAGGGGACTAGCGTGTCCAATGAGCAGTTCTTC.

The V call is TRBV7-2, the J call TRBJ2-7; the match to TRBD2 covers 10 bases. From germline, CDR1 is SGHTA and CDR2 FQGNSA. The CDR3 has 14 amino acids. Trimming took 6 bases from V and 2 from J; bases not matched to a gene: 4. CDR3 residues: CASRPSGSTYEQYF. CDR3 nucleotides: TGTGCCAGCAGGCCTAGCGGGAGTACCTACGAGCAGTACTTC.

Here the CDR3 reads CASSLIPGTGRAAAPGYTF. The CDR3 DNA reads as TGTGCCAGCAGCCTTATACCGGGGACAGGGAGAGCGGCGGCGCCAGGCTACACCTTC. The chain couples TRBV5-6 to TRBJ1-2; TRBD1 agrees at 9 bases. V lost 4 bases to trimming and J lost 8 bases; unmatched junction nucleotides: 24. Germline CDR1 SGHDT, CDR2 YYEEEE. The CDR3 runs to 19 residues.

Details on this clone: Other nucleotide sequences in the sample specify the same CDR3. The chain employs TRBV19 and TRBJ1-5; a weak D match, TRBD1 (5 bases). The germline V and J ends were trimmed by 5 bases and 9 bases, with 14 bases remaining between them. CDR3 size: 13 residues. Looked up from germline, CDR1 is LNHDA and CDR2 is SQIVND (reference sequence). CDR3 coding DNA: TGTGCCAGTAGTCTGGGGCTGTGGGGGCCCCAGCATTTT. It codes for CASSLGLWGPQHF.

The CDR3 here is CASSLDPLRGNQPQHF. DNA for the CDR3: TGTGCCAGCAGCTTAGATCCCCTCCGGGGCAATCAGCCCCAGCATTTT. The rearrangement uses TRBV7-2 and TRBJ1-5; D is undetermined. CDR1 is SGHTA and CDR2 is FQGNSA in the germline V gene. CDR3 length: 16 amino acids. The V end was cut by 1 base, the J end by 2 bases, with 12 bases between.

The DNA for the CDR3 is TGTGCCAGCGGGGCTGAGCAGTTCTTC. This codes for CASGAEQFF. The chain recombines TRBV7-9 with TRBJ2-1, with D maybe TRBD1 (5 bases). The CDR3 covers 9 residues. Germline assignment: CDR1 SEHNR and CDR2 FQNEAQ (reference sequence). With 8 bases removed from V and 9 bases from J, the gap between germline ends came to 5 bases.

The chain recombines TRBV4-1 with TRBJ2-1, with TRBD1 identical over 10 bases. The CDR3 loop spans 15 amino acids. V shed 2 bases and J 4 bases; nucleotides not matched to a gene: 2. The germline V gene encodes CDR1 MGHRA and CDR2 YSYEKL. CDR3 amino acids: CASSQPDRGYNEQFF. The CDR3 DNA is TGCGCCAGCAGCCAACCGGACAGGGGGTACAATGAGCAGTTCTTC.

This chain connects TRBV5-1 to TRBJ1-1; 7 positions match TRBD1. Unmatched junction bases numbered 5, after V lost 5 bases and J lost 7 bases. This CDR3 comprises 12 residues. Germline V CDR1 and CDR2: SGHRS, YFSETQ. CDR3 region: CASRQTGREAFF. In nucleotides, the CDR3 is TGCGCCAGCAGACAGACAGGGCGTGAAGCTTTCTTT.

The V and J genes are TRBV6-5 and TRBJ1-5; D gene ambiguous. V was trimmed by 4 bases and J by 3 bases, leaving 7 bases between them. CDR1 and CDR2 (germline): MNHEY, SVGAGI. The CDR3 contains 13 residues. The CDR3 spells CASSSDYNQPQHF. In DNA form, the CDR3 reads TGTGCCAGCAGTTCCGACTACAATCAGCCCCAGCATTTT.

The genes are TRBV5-6 and TRBJ2-1; TRBD2 agrees at 7 bases. CDR1 is SGHDT, CDR2 YYEEEE, per germline. V lost 0 bases to trimming and J lost 0 bases; unmatched junction nucleotides: 0. CDR3 length: 15 residues. CDR3 sequence: CASSLGDYSYNEQFF. In DNA form, the CDR3 reads TGTGCCAGCAGCTTGGGGGACTACTCCTACAATGAGCAGTTCTTC.

The chain is built from TRBV6-5 and TRBJ1-1, with unresolved D. CDR1 and CDR2 (germline): MNHEY, SVGAGI. This CDR3 is 14 amino acids long. V gave up 2 bases and J gave up 0 bases, with 7 bases separating them. The CDR3 here is CASSYSKLNTEAFF. The CDR3 coding sequence is TGTGCCAGCAGTTACAGCAAGCTGAACACTGAAGCTTTCTTT.

The chain's CDR3 is CSVGRVPTYNEQFF. In DNA, the CDR3 is TGCAGCGTTGGCAGGGTACCTACCTACAATGAGCAGTTCTTC. The V gene is TRBV29-1, the J gene TRBJ2-1; D possibly corresponds to TRBD1 (5 bases). Germline V gene lookup returns CDR1 SQVTM and CDR2 ANQGSEA. Trimming cost V 4 bases and J 2 bases, with 12 bases left between them. CDR3 length equals 14 residues.

The rearrangement uses TRBV5-1 and TRBJ2-2; 7 nucleotides line up with TRBD1. The CDR3 has 15 residues. After removal of 3 bases from V and 1 base from J, the junction contained 3 bases not matched to a gene. The V gene's germline CDR1 is SGHRS and CDR2 YFSETQ. CDR3 coding DNA: TGCGCCAGCAGCTCCGGGACAGAGAACACCGGGGAGCTGTTTTTT. It specifies CASSSGTENTGELFF.

The CDR3 region is CASSSLGNEQYF. The CDR3 bases are TGTGCCAGCAGCTCCCTGGGAAACGAGCAGTACTTC. The chain employs TRBV11-2 and TRBJ2-7; D gene ambiguous. V was cut by 4 bases and J by 5 bases, with 9 bases left in between. The germline CDR1 and CDR2 sequences are SGHAT and FQNNGV. The CDR3 consists of 12 residues.

The chain combines TRBV10-3 with TRBJ1-3; D remains ambiguous. The V end was cut by 4 bases, the J end by 0 bases, with 10 bases between. CDR1 and CDR2 (germline): ENHRY, SYGVKD. The CDR3 runs to 15 residues. Written as DNA, the CDR3 is TGTGCCATCAGTGGTGACTATTACTCTGGAAACACCATATATTTT. This codes for CAISGDYYSGNTIYF.

V is TRBV30 and J is TRBJ2-1; D unclear. Germline CDR1 GTSNPN, CDR2 SVGIG (reference sequence). V shed 2 bases and J shed 8 bases, with 19 bases lying between them. The CDR3 spans 15 residues. The CDR3 is CAWSISSLGYDEQFF. In DNA, the CDR3 is TGTGCCTGGAGTATCTCTTCTCTAGGGTACGATGAGCAGTTCTTC. The complete variable domain, with remaining parts taken from reference TRBV30 and TRBJ2-1, reads SQTIHQWPATLVQPVGSPLSLECTVEGTSNPNLYWYRQAAGRGLQLLFYSVGIGQISSEVPQNLSASRPQDRQFILSSKKLLLSDSGFYLCAWSISSLGYDEQFFGPGTRLTVL.

The CDR3 region is CASSLTPTSGRDEQFF. The CDR3 bases are TGTGCCAGCAGCTTAACCCCCACTAGCGGGAGGGATGAGCAGTTCTTC. The chain joins TRBV11-2 to TRBJ2-1, with 13 bases aligning to TRBD2. The CDR3 totals 16 residues. The germline CDR1 and CDR2 sequences are SGHAT and FQNNGV. Trimming took 2 bases from V and 8 from J; bases not matched to a gene: 6.

The gene calls are TRBV4-1 and TRBJ2-7; tentatively, D is TRBD1 (6 bases). V lost 4 bases and J lost 2, with 12 bases in between. CDR1 MGHRA and CDR2 YSYEKL come from the germline V gene. This CDR3 region has 14 residues. The CDR3 sequence is CASSRDTPTYEQYF. The CDR3 DNA follows: TGCGCCAGCAGCCGGGACACCCCAACCTACGAGCAGTACTTC.

The chain carries TRBV29-1 and TRBJ1-1, with unresolved D. Germline values: CDR1 SQVTM, CDR2 ANQGSEA. The CDR3 loop spans 12 amino acids. V dropped 0 bases and J dropped 6 bases, with 8 bases sitting between them. This chain's CDR3 is CSVEDRWPEAFF. The DNA for the CDR3 is TGCAGCGTTGAAGATCGGTGGCCTGAAGCTTTCTTT. Full variable domain (missing parts from reference TRBV29-1 and TRBJ1-1): SAVISQKPSRDICQRGTSLTIQCQVDSQVTMMFWYRQQPGQSLTLIATANQGSEATYESGFVIDKFPISRPNLTFSTLTVSNMSPEDSSIYLCSVEDRWPEAFFGQGTRLTVV.

The chain is built from TRBV28 and TRBJ2-1; 8 positions match TRBD1. V was pared by 7 bases and J by 1 base, with 9 bases of the junction left unmatched. The CDR3 covers 16 residues. Germline CDR1 is MDHEN and CDR2 is SYDVKM. CDR3 nucleotides: TGTGCCAGCAAGATGGAAGGGACAGGATCCTACAATGAGCAGTTCTTC. Translating gives CASKMEGTGSYNEQFF.

V and J are TRBV2 and TRBJ1-5; D might be TRBD1 (5 bases). CDR3 length: 15 residues. CDR1 and CDR2 (germline): SNHLY, FYNNEI. Trimming cost V 2 bases and J 6 bases, with 14 bases left between them. The CDR3, as DNA: TGTGCCAGCAGTGAAAGGTTGGGGGTCGGTCAGCCCCAGCATTTT. It specifies CASSERLGVGQPQHF.

The rearrangement links TRBV5-6 to TRBJ1-5; TRBD1 agrees at 7 bases. The CDR3 totals 16 residues. The V segment lost 4 bases and the J segment 5 bases; nucleotides outside the gene matches: 12. CDR1 and CDR2 (germline): SGHDT, YYEEEE. CDR3 in DNA: TGTGCCAGCAGCGCGAGACAGGGCCTCGGGGATCAGCCCCAGCATTTT. The encoded protein is CASSARQGLGDQPQHF.

The chain recombines TRBV5-1 with TRBJ2-5; the match to TRBD1 covers 9 bases. The germline V gene has CDR1 SGHRS and CDR2 YFSETQ. With V trimmed by 4 bases and J by 5 bases, 6 bases remained unmatched. The CDR3 spans 14 residues. The CDR3 region is CASSGTGTGETQYF. The CDR3 nucleotides are TGCGCCAGCAGCGGGACAGGGACTGGGGAGACCCAGTACTTC.

This clone was seen once. V and J are TRBV5-6 and TRBJ2-2; D is uncertain. CDR3 length: 12 amino acids. Germline lookup yields CDR1 SGHDT and CDR2 YYEEEE. Trimming removed 4 bases at V and 3 bases at J, with 4 bases between. Here the CDR3 DNA reads TGTGCCAGCAGCGATGACACCGGGGAGCTGTTTTTT. Translation gives CASSDDTGELFF.